These T cell receptor beta chains were read from a single sample in a study of CD8 T cells in ankylosing spondylitis. TCRdb independently ran MiXCR on the 5' RACE reads; one entry per CDR3 protein. The repertoire holds hundreds of thousands of distinct CDR3 sequences, with around 11% as singletons. The sample comprised blood, either unsorted or a sorted T cell fraction (not recorded which). All receptors derive from a male donor with ankylosing spondylitis. Both conserved end residues are part of each CDR3. The order of the fields is CDR3 protein, CDR3 DNA, V gene, clone size, D gene, J gene. The D gene is left open where the match is weak. Expanded clones are given a class, and other clones once, few, many or no size at all.

CASSYPPRDEQYF TGCGCCAGCAGCTACCCCCCCAGGGACGAGCAGTACTTC TRBV5-1 few - TRBJ2-7
CASSSTGLQVGELFF TGTGCCAGCAGCTCTACAGGGTTACAGGTCGGGGAGCTGTTTTTT TRBV11-2 - - TRBJ2-2
CSAHRDGDSYEQYF TGCAGTGCTCACCGGGACGGCGACTCCTACGAGCAGTACTTC TRBV20-1 - - TRBJ2-7
CASSLAGTSSYEQYF TGTGCCAGCAGCTTAGCCGGGACTAGCTCCTACGAGCAGTACTTC TRBV7-2 many TRBD2 TRBJ2-7
CASSQEGWFLNTEAFF TGTGCCAGCAGCCAAGAGGGGTGGTTCCTCAACACTGAAGCTTTCTTT TRBV3-1 - - TRBJ1-1
CASSAAGTEETQYF TGTGCCAGCAGCGCCGCCGGGACTGAAGAGACCCAGTACTTC TRBV5-4 few - TRBJ2-5
CASSRFRGETQYF TGTGCCAGCTCACGCTTCCGTGGAGAGACCCAGTACTTC TRBV18 - - TRBJ2-5
CASSFYRIEQYF TGTGCCAGCAGTTTTTATCGCATCGAGCAGTACTTC TRBV12-3/TRBV12-4 few - TRBJ2-7
CSAQRQGGKNIQYF TGCAGTGCTCAGCGACAGGGAGGGAAAAACATTCAGTACTTC TRBV20-1 - - TRBJ2-4
CSARTGTALNEQFF TGCAGTGCTAGAACAGGGACTGCTCTCAATGAGCAGTTCTTC TRBV20-1 many - TRBJ2-1
CAISGNQETQYF TGTGCCATCAGTGGAAATCAAGAGACCCAGTACTTC TRBV10-3 - - TRBJ2-5
CASSLDAGAGELF TGTGCCAGCAGCTTAGATGCAGGGGCGGGGGAATTATTC TRBV7-9 - - TRBJ2-1
CASSSHVGGGTDTQYF TGTGCCAGCAGCTCCCACGTGGGGGGTGGGACAGATACGCAGTATTTT TRBV7-2 few - TRBJ2-3
CASSSGTDDYGYTF TGTGCCAGCAGCTCCGGGACCGACGACTATGGCTACACCTTC TRBV28 few - TRBJ1-2
CASSFRLGTTEAFF TGTGCCAGCAGTTTTAGGTTGGGAACCACTGAAGCTTTCTTT TRBV12-3/TRBV12-4 - - TRBJ1-1
CASSPPQTYEQYF TGTGCCAGCAGCCCCCCCCAGACCTACGAGCAGTACTTC TRBV7-2 few - TRBJ2-7
CASSLERWTEAFF TGTGCCAGCAGCCTTGAGAGGTGGACTGAAGCTTTCTTT TRBV12-3/TRBV12-4 many - TRBJ1-1
CSASKLAGFMYEQYF TGCAGTGCTAGTAAACTAGCGGGGTTTATGTACGAGCAGTACTTC TRBV20-1 few TRBD2 TRBJ2-7
CASSPGLAGGGDTQYF TGTGCCAGCAGCCCCGGACTAGCGGGAGGGGGAGATACGCAGTATTTT TRBV7-9 many TRBD2 TRBJ2-3
CATSRELGNSYEQYF TGTGCCACCAGCAGAGAACTAGGGAACTCCTACGAGCAGTACTTC TRBV15 - - TRBJ2-7
CSIAGGSETQYF TGCAGCATAGCGGGGGGAAGCGAGACCCAGTACTTC TRBV29-1 few TRBD2 TRBJ2-5
CSAKGGTGVVKQYF TGCAGTGCCAAGGGGGGGACAGGGGTAGTGAAGCAGTACTTC TRBV20-1 - TRBD1 TRBJ2-7
CSVQAGLSYEQYF TGCAGCGTTCAAGCGGGACTGAGTTACGAGCAGTACTTC TRBV29-1 many TRBD2 TRBJ2-7
CASSSGQRDYGYTF TGTGCCAGCAGCTCCGGACAGAGAGACTATGGCTACACCTTC TRBV7-2 - - TRBJ1-2
CASIRSGSYTDTQYF TGTGCCAGCATTCGATCCGGCTCCTACACAGATACGCAGTATTTT TRBV2 once - TRBJ2-3
CASSNSVNTEAFF TGTGCCAGCAGTAACTCAGTAAACACTGAAGCTTTCTTT TRBV6-2/TRBV6-3 few - TRBJ1-1
CASSQDRAWSYEQYF TGTGCCAGCAGCCAAGACAGGGCTTGGTCCTACGAGCAGTACTTC TRBV6-2/TRBV6-3 - TRBD1 TRBJ2-7
CSASRWSGGLNEQFF TGCAGTGCTAGTCGATGGAGCGGGGGCCTCAATGAGCAGTTCTTC TRBV20-1 - TRBD2 TRBJ2-1
CASRRRALTDSYEQYF TGTGCCAGCAGACGGAGGGCCCTGACAGACTCCTACGAGCAGTACTTC TRBV7-2 many - TRBJ2-7
CASSYSRLAGGKETQYF TGTGCCAGCAGTTACTCCAGACTAGCGGGAGGAAAAGAGACCCAGTACTTC TRBV6-5 few TRBD2 TRBJ2-5
CASSFPPGELFF TGCGCCAGCAGCTTCCCCCCCGGGGAGCTGTTTTTT TRBV5-1 few - TRBJ2-2
CASSVLTGGGVNTEAFF TGCGCCAGCAGCGTCCTGACAGGGGGCGGGGTGAACACTGAAGCTTTCTTT TRBV5-1 few TRBD1 TRBJ1-1
CASSGWDVFGLFF TGTGCCAGCAGTGGCTGGGACGTATTTGGGCTGTTTTTT TRBV25-1 few - TRBJ1-4
CRGFGGTRTDTQYF TGCAGGGGTTTCGGGGGGACCCGCACAGATACGCAGTATTTT TRBV20-1 - TRBD2 TRBJ2-3
CASSYIKNTEAFF TGTGCCAGCAGCTACATTAAGAACACTGAAGCTTTCTTT TRBV7-9 many - TRBJ1-1
CASSQVGGSGSRQFF TGTGCCAGCAGCCAAGTTGGGGGTAGCGGGAGCCGGCAGTTCTTC TRBV3-1 - TRBD2 TRBJ2-1
CASSLEPGLYYEQYF TGTGCCAGCAGCTTAGAGCCAGGGTTGTACTACGAGCAGTACTTC TRBV11-2 - - TRBJ2-7
CAISEYSGRTYEQYF TGTGCCATCAGCGAGTATAGCGGGAGGACCTACGAGCAGTACTTC TRBV10-3 - TRBD2 TRBJ2-7
CCAEGTSGSRSTDTQYF TGCTGTGCCGAAGGGACTAGCGGGAGTAGGAGCACAGATACGCAGTATTTT TRBV20-1 few TRBD2 TRBJ2-3
CAISEDGRATEAFF TGTGCCATCAGTGAGGACGGGCGGGCCACTGAAGCTTTCTTT TRBV10-3 many - TRBJ1-1
CSAMWDRGSYTF TGCAGTGCCATGTGGGACAGGGGAAGCTACACCTTC TRBV20-1 many TRBD1 TRBJ1-2
CATSDRTDFQETQYF TGTGCCACCAGTGATCGGACGGATTTTCAAGAGACCCAGTACTTC TRBV24-1 - - TRBJ2-5
CASSFISGANVLTF TGTGCCAGCAGCTTCATATCTGGGGCCAACGTCCTGACTTTC TRBV7-2 many - TRBJ2-6
CASSLTIQGAGGELFF TGTGCCAGCAGCCTTACGATACAGGGGGCGGGCGGGGAGCTGTTTTTT TRBV5-4 - TRBD1 TRBJ2-2
CAWSVMSNQPQHF TGTGCCTGGAGTGTAATGAGCAATCAGCCCCAGCATTTT TRBV30 once - TRBJ1-5
CSVEISRFSEKLFF TGCAGCGTTGAAATTTCGAGGTTTAGTGAAAAACTGTTTTTT TRBV29-1 few - TRBJ1-4
CSARSSRGPEKLFF TGCAGTGCTAGAAGTTCTAGGGGCCCGGAAAAACTGTTTTTT TRBV20-1 - - TRBJ1-4
CASSLVPAWSSYNEQFF TGCGCCAGCAGCTTGGTCCCCGCGTGGAGCTCCTACAATGAGCAGTTCTTC TRBV5-1 few - TRBJ2-1
CASSPTSGSNTGELFF TGTGCCAGCAGCCCGACTAGCGGGAGTAACACCGGGGAGCTGTTTTTT TRBV3-1 - TRBD2 TRBJ2-2
CSAPGGGYTEAFF TGCAGTGCCCCAGGGGGTGGGTATACTGAAGCTTTCTTT TRBV20-1 few TRBD1 TRBJ1-1